This T cell receptor beta chain was observed in a study of T cell responses to AZD1222 COVID-19 vaccine (TCRdb year 2021). As for the study more broadly: AZD1222 recipients given second doses at about 4 weeks or at about 12 weeks were pooled, since spike-specific TCR depth and breadth were not found to differ between the two schedules. A total of 240 or so trial participants underwent TCR sequencing, of whom about 200 had received two doses of AZD1222 and some 25 had received two doses of the MenACWY control vaccine. Trial participants were enrolled by age into 18-55, 56-69 and 70-plus year subgroups, with roughly 160, 29 and 62 TCR-sequenced participants respectively. Study-level results and caveats: The vaccine-associated CD4 TCRs covered the entire spike protein, and the dominant responses fell in regions 160-218 and 743-854. Because no day 14 peak-response samples were available, the repertoires could be characterized only after the peak T cell response. Reportedly, almost half of the unique spike-specific TCRs recognized epitopes lying outside the regions that are mutated in the B.1.351 and B.1.1.7 variants. The 56-69-year group was small, and its depth increase did not reach significance, likely because of low power. Conclusions about previously exposed vaccinees are limited, since just six or seven AZD1222 recipients were seropositive for SARS-CoV-2 at baseline. Participants were mostly white British and included more females than males, and it was suggested by the authors that clonal diversity may have been underestimated. After two AZD1222 doses, both the breadth and the depth of spike-specific TCRs were significantly higher than at day 0 and than in MenACWY recipients.

The CDR3 regions of human TCRbeta chains were analyzed by immunosequencing. In the source study's methods: Repertoire TCRs were matched against a reference library of SARS-CoV-2-specific TCRs generated with the MIRA antigen-specificity platform. Breadth meant the fraction of unique TCRs that were SARS-CoV-2-associated, whereas depth meant the fraction of total T cells that were SARS-CoV-2-associated. Using the MIRA data, every spike-specific TCR was mapped to the spike region that the TCR reacted to and assigned to either a CD4 or a CD8 class. Log10-transformed breadth and depth values were compared by one-way ANOVA with Sidak's multiple comparisons tests. TCRdb stores this immuneACCESS table with in-frame sequences only. Part of the clones is absent; in the studies checked, under half of the shortfall reflects unresolved V genes, and no reason is known for the rest. V, J and clone size are those of that table, while D and trimming were read from the DNA. Recorded for this sample are approximately 200,000 clones; 90% to 95% of them occurred a single time. The ten largest clones add up to about 9% of the sample.

Taken from the germline V gene (reference sequence), the CDR1 and CDR2 loops are LGHDT and YNNKEL. Clipping removes 0 bases from V and 4 bases from J, with 8 as the unmatched junction base count. The CDR3 runs 17 residues from the cysteine to the phenylalanine. Only CDR3 DNA remains: 51 bases, in frame from the first base. The time point tag for this specimen amounts to: baseline before first vaccination. Vaccinee samples were obtained from the UK trials COV001 and COV002, which included a single-blind randomized controlled phase 2/3 trial of AZD1222 (ChAdOx1 nCoV-19) in healthy adults. For TCRbeta chain sequencing, PBMC samples were collected from trial participants at day 0 and at day 28 after the second dose. A remark on this clone: What this receptor recognizes is not known. The record has no base qualities; no much larger clone is one base away.

The sequence was obtained from an adult in good health. Sequences were derived from peripheral blood, sampled on day 0 of AZD1222 vaccination. Recombination linked TRBV3-1 (or the pseudogene TRBV3-2) to TRBJ2-1; TRBD2 aligns with 8 central bases. The DNA sequence is given as TGTGCCAGCAGCCAAGACGTGGTAGCGGGGAGTTACAATGAGCAGTTCTTC. Its coded protein is CASSQDVVAGSYNEQFF.